The 31 T cell receptor beta chains reported below all come from one sample, sequenced in a study of blood T cell repertoires in COVID-19. TCRdb's copy holds only in-frame clones and misses some; the assay was immunoSEQ multiplex PCR. This sample carries tens of thousands of clones, roughly 74% of them seen once, and the ten largest clones take about 60%. Sequenced sample: peripheral blood. These receptors were taken from an elderly man with acute or convalescent COVID-19.

The V and J genes are TRBV28 and TRBJ2-1, with TRBD2 identical over 10 bases. This CDR3 spans 16 amino acids. Per germline, CDR1 MDHEN and CDR2 SYDVKM. V was clipped by 4 bases and J by 5 bases; unmatched bases: 8. In nucleotides, the CDR3 is TGTGCCAGCAGTTCATCTAGCGGGAGAAGGAACAATGAGCAGTTCTTC. The encoded protein is CASSSSSGRRNNEQFF.

This chain uses TRBV2 with TRBJ2-2; 7 positions match TRBD1. CDR1 SNHLY and CDR2 FYNNEI come from the germline V gene. The ends lost 7 bases at V and 5 bases at J; junction bases unmatched: 7. This CDR3 region has 14 residues. The CDR3 region is CASKGALMTGELFF. DNA for the CDR3: TGTGCCAGCAAGGGGGCCCTCATGACCGGGGAGCTGTTTTTT.

The chain has TRBV2 and TRBJ1-2; possible D gene TRBD1, 5 bases. The germline V gene has CDR1 SNHLY and CDR2 FYNNEI. The CDR3 is made up of 17 amino acids. V was cut by 6 bases and J by 2 bases, with 22 bases left in between. The CDR3 DNA reads as TGTGCCAGCAGGAGCCTGGCAGGGATTCTGAGAAACTATGGCTACACCTTC. Protein product: CASRSLAGILRNYGYTF.

J is TRBJ2-1 and V is TRBV7-8; 15 nucleotides match TRBD2. Germline assignment: CDR1 SGHVS and CDR2 FQNEAQ. The CDR3 extends over 15 amino acids. V lost 3 bases, J lost 6 bases, and 0 bases stayed unmatched. CDR3 DNA sequence: TGTGCCAGCAGCTTGGGACTAGCGGGAGGCAATGAGCAGTTCTTC. Protein: CASSLGLAGGNEQFF.

The V and J genes are TRBV4-1 and TRBJ2-2; perhaps TRBD1 as D (6 bases). The CDR3 sequence is 14 residues long. V was clipped by 1 base and J by 8 bases, with 11 bases between them. The germline CDR1 and CDR2 sequences are MGHRA and YSYEKL. The DNA for the CDR3 is TGCGCCAGCAGCCAAGGGGGGCTTTCGGGGGAGCTGTTTTTT. Translating it yields CASSQGGLSGELFF.

The chain uses TRBV28 and TRBJ1-4; no clear D gene. Per germline, CDR1 MDHEN and CDR2 SYDVKM. V lost 2 bases to trimming and J lost 10 bases, with 14 bases between them. The CDR3 loop spans 14 amino acids. CDR3 loop: CASSLPLMSGKLFF. The DNA of the CDR3 is TGTGCCAGCAGTTTACCCTTAATGAGTGGAAAACTGTTTTTT.

The chain links TRBV6-5 to TRBJ1-6; D is perhaps TRBD1 (6 bases). The CDR3 runs to 14 residues. Germline V CDR1 and CDR2: MNHEY, SVGAGI. V lost 6 bases and J lost 10, with 16 bases in between. The CDR3, as DNA: TGTGCCAGCAGCAAACAGGGATTAGGCTCACCCCTCCACTTT. Amino acids: CASSKQGLGSPLHF.

The CDR3 protein is CASSLAGGGQETQYF. DNA of the CDR3: TGTGCCAGCAGCTTAGCGGGGGGTGGCCAAGAGACCCAGTACTTC. V and J are TRBV5-5 and TRBJ2-5, with 9 nucleotides matching TRBD2. V shed 2 bases and J 1 base; nucleotides not matched to a gene: 3. Germline loops: CDR1 SGHKS, CDR2 YYEKEE (reference sequence). The CDR3 totals 15 residues.

The chain recombines TRBV28 with TRBJ2-2, with 14 bases matching TRBD2. With V trimmed by 5 bases and J by 3 bases, 2 bases remained unmatched. Germline CDR1 and CDR2: MDHEN and SYDVKM. The CDR3 has 16 amino acids. The CDR3 DNA follows: TGTGCCAGCAGTGCGGGACTAGCGGGGGACACCGGGGAGCTGTTTTTT. Translating gives CASSAGLAGDTGELFF.

This clone was counted a single time. The chain joins TRBV19 to TRBJ2-1, with 11 nucleotides matching TRBD2. After removal of 6 bases from V and 5 bases from J, the junction contained 9 bases not matched to a gene. The germline CDR1 and CDR2 sequences are LNHDA and SQIVND (reference sequence). The CDR3 contains 16 residues. CDR3 in DNA: TGTGCCAGTAGCCGGGTCGGGACTAGCGGTCACAATGAGCAGTTCTTC. This codes for CASSRVGTSGHNEQFF.

The chain couples TRBV18 to TRBJ2-1; 10 bases fit TRBD2. This CDR3 is 18 amino acids long. In germline, CDR1 is KGHSH, CDR2 LQKENI. J was trimmed by 7 bases and V by 1 base; bases with no gene match: 13. CDR3 in amino acids: CASSPLGLLAGVSNEQFF. As DNA, the CDR3 is TGTGCCAGCTCACCACTTGGATTGCTAGCGGGAGTGTCAAATGAGCAGTTCTTC.

CDR3 in amino acids: CASSLGLAGAGYEQYF. The CDR3 nucleotides are TGTGCCAGCAGCTTAGGACTAGCGGGAGCGGGGTACGAGCAGTACTTC. The chain uses TRBV7-2 and TRBJ2-7; 12 bases line up with TRBD2. In germline, CDR1 is SGHTA, CDR2 FQGNSA. V shed 1 base, J shed 4 bases, and the junction held 5 bases outside the gene matches. The CDR3 runs to 16 residues. Full variable domain (remainder filled in from reference TRBV7-2 and TRBJ2-7): GAGVSQSPSNKVTEKGKDVELRCDPISGHTALYWYRQSLGQGLEFLIYFQGNSAPDKSGLPSDRFSAERTGGSVSTLTIQRTQQEDSAVYLCASSLGLAGAGYEQYFGPGTRLTVT.

The chain joins TRBV2 to TRBJ1-1, with TRBD1 matching 9 bases. Trimming cost V 3 bases and J 10 bases; bases outside gene matches: 9. The CDR3 length is 14 residues. Germline V gene data show CDR1 as SNHLY and CDR2 as FYNNEI. The CDR3 sequence is CASSEAGTGNLAFF. In DNA, the CDR3 is TGTGCCAGCAGTGAGGCCGGGACAGGGAATCTAGCTTTCTTT.

This clone was seen many times. This rearrangement joins TRBV6-1 to TRBJ2-1; 9 bases align to TRBD2. Trimming took 2 bases from V and 7 from J; bases not matched to a gene: 6. The CDR3 consists of 15 residues. Germline V gene data show CDR1 as MNHNS and CDR2 as SASEGT. CDR3 sequence (DNA): TGTGCCAGCAGTGAACTGGCGGGAGGGTGGAATGAGCAGTTCTTC. It encodes CASSELAGGWNEQFF.

The sample holds a few counts of this clone. This chain uses TRBV5-7 with TRBJ2-7; 11 positions match TRBD1. TRBV5-7 is an ORF, with its function uncertain. CDR3 size: 15 residues. Trimming removed 1 base from V and 3 bases from J; junction bases left unmatched: 3. The CDR3: CASSLLGQGDYEQYF. The CDR3 coding sequence is TGTGCCAGCAGCTTGCTGGGACAGGGGGACTACGAGCAGTACTTC.

In this sample, this clone is large. This chain uses TRBV13 with TRBJ2-3; weak D call: TRBD2 (6 bases). Germline lookup yields CDR1 PRHDT and CDR2 FYEKMQ (reference sequence). V shed 5 bases and J shed 1 base, with 16 bases lying between them. The CDR3 is 16 residues long. CDR3 loop: CASSPSTSWGTDTQYF. Here the CDR3 DNA reads TGTGCCAGCAGCCCCTCTACTAGCTGGGGCACAGATACGCAGTATTTT.

V usage is TRBV15 and J usage is TRBJ2-7; TRBD2 matches 11 bases. V trimming: 3 bases; J trimming: 2 bases; junction bases outside the gene matches: 3. Germline loops: CDR1 LNHNV, CDR2 YYDKDF (reference sequence). The CDR3 sequence is 15 residues long. The CDR3 is CATSSVAGGPYEQYF. In DNA form, the CDR3 reads TGTGCCACCAGCAGCGTAGCGGGAGGGCCCTACGAGCAGTACTTC.

The genes are TRBV7-8 and TRBJ1-5, with D uncertain. The germline CDR1 and CDR2 sequences are SGHVS and FQNEAQ. This CDR3 is built from 15 residues. Trimming stripped 1 base from V and 5 bases from J, with 12 bases between. This CDR3 reads CASSLGAGGYQPQHF. The CDR3 DNA follows: TGTGCCAGCAGCTTAGGGGCAGGTGGTTATCAGCCCCAGCATTTT.

The chain joins TRBV28 to TRBJ2-5; perhaps TRBD1 as D (6 bases). CDR3 length: 16 amino acids. Deletions cut 7 bases from V and 3 bases from J, with 21 bases between. Germline-derived CDR1 and CDR2 are MDHEN and SYDVKM. The CDR3 bases are TGTGCCAGCAACCTGATTTCGCCAGGGGCGAAAGAGACCCAGTACTTC. Its translation is CASNLISPGAKETQYF.

This clone was observed once. The rearrangement links TRBV6-4 to TRBJ2-7, with 9 nucleotides matching TRBD2. The junction had 8 bases not matched to a gene; V was cut back by 10 bases and J by 4 bases. The CDR3 has 13 amino acids. Germline lookup yields CDR1 MRHNA and CDR2 SNTAGT. The CDR3 region is CANLGGREYEQYF. Written as DNA, the CDR3 is TGTGCCAACTTGGGCGGGAGGGAGTACGAGCAGTACTTC.

The V gene is TRBV7-9, the J gene TRBJ2-3; 9 nucleotides match TRBD2. Germline assignment: CDR1 SEHNR and CDR2 FQNEAQ (reference sequence). With V trimmed by 2 bases and J by 4 bases, 4 bases remained unmatched. This CDR3 is 15 amino acids long. CDR3 DNA sequence: TGTGCCAGCAGCTTATATAGCGGGAGTGCAGATACGCAGTATTTT. Amino acids: CASSLYSGSADTQYF.

This clone was found many times. V usage is TRBV12-3 or TRBV12-4 and J usage is TRBJ2-2; D not certain. The CDR3 is 12 amino acids. V was trimmed by 4 bases and J by 5 bases, leaving 5 bases between them. The chain's CDR3 is CASSSKTGELFF. CDR3 sequence (DNA): TGTGCCAGCAGTTCTAAGACCGGGGAGCTGTTTTTT.

This clone was detected a few times. The chain couples TRBV4-3 to TRBJ2-5, with D maybe TRBD1 (6 bases). This CDR3 comprises 13 residues. V shed 0 bases and J shed 5 bases, with 7 bases lying between them. CDR1 LGHNA and CDR2 YSLEER come from the germline V gene. CDR3 loop: CASSQDRGETQYF. The CDR3 coding sequence is TGCGCCAGCAGCCAAGATAGGGGGGAGACCCAGTACTTC.

The chain uses TRBV24-1 and TRBJ2-4; weak D call: TRBD1 (5 bases). The CDR3 length is 14 residues. The germline CDR1 and CDR2 sequences are KGHDR and SFDVKD. V lost 11 bases, J lost 0 bases, and 13 bases lay in between. CDR3 residues: CANDRPLAKNIQYF. DNA of the CDR3: TGTGCCAATGACAGACCGCTAGCCAAAAACATTCAGTACTTC.

The chain uses TRBV18 and TRBJ2-1, with 9 bases aligning to TRBD1. Germline loops: CDR1 KGHSH, CDR2 LQKENI. The V gene end was trimmed by 6 bases and the J gene end by 4 bases; junction bases not matched to a gene: 4. The CDR3 contains 14 residues. The CDR3 DNA reads TGTGCCAGCTCCGCCGGGACAGGGTACAATGAGCAGTTCTTC. Translated: CASSAGTGYNEQFF.

J is TRBJ2-1 and V is TRBV9, with 8 bases that match TRBD1. Germline V gene data show CDR1 as SGDLS and CDR2 as YYNGEE. V lost 0 bases and J lost 6; bases outside the gene matches: 8. This CDR3 spans 16 amino acids. The CDR3 spells CASSVGSRTGTNEQFF. Written as DNA, the CDR3 is TGTGCCAGCAGCGTAGGCTCTAGGACAGGGACCAATGAGCAGTTCTTC. Supplemented by reference TRBV9 and TRBJ2-1, the full variable domain reads DSGVTQTPKHLITATGQRVTLRCSPRSGDLSVYWYQQSLDQGLQFLIQYYNGEERAKGNILERFSAQQFPDLHSELNLSSLELGDSALYFCASSVGSRTGTNEQFFGPGTRLTVL.

This clone has just a few counts. This chain links TRBV9 with TRBJ2-1; TRBD2 agrees at 9 bases. There are 15 residues in the CDR3. Germline trimming cut 2 bases from V and 8 bases from J; bases unmatched to any gene: 8. The germline CDR1 and CDR2 sequences are SGDLS and YYNGEE. CDR3 amino acids: CASSVLIAGDDEQFF. CDR3 DNA: TGTGCCAGCAGCGTTTTAATAGCGGGAGATGATGAGCAGTTCTTC.

A single count supports this clone. This rearrangement joins TRBV4-3 to TRBJ2-1; TRBD2 matches at 11 bases. The V and J ends lost 1 base and 3 bases, in that order; junction bases with no gene match: 2. The CDR3 is 16 amino acids. Germline V gives CDR1 LGHNA, CDR2 YSLEER. The CDR3 nucleotides read TGCGCCAGCAGCCAAGCTAGCGGGAGGCTCTACAATGAGCAGTTCTTC. Translation gives CASSQASGRLYNEQFF.

V and J are TRBV28 and TRBJ1-4, with D uncertain. This CDR3 region has 16 residues. Trimming pared 5 bases from V and 5 bases from J, leaving 18 bases between. The germline V gene encodes CDR1 MDHEN and CDR2 SYDVKM. The CDR3 reads CASSTWSGSVNEKLFF. The CDR3 DNA reads as TGTGCCAGCAGTACATGGTCCGGGTCCGTCAATGAAAAACTGTTTTTT.

This chain connects TRBV5-1 to TRBJ2-3, with 10 bases identical to TRBD2. Germline CDR1 and CDR2: SGHRS and YFSETQ. V lost 1 base and J lost 4; bases outside the gene matches: 9. The CDR3 covers 17 residues. Here the CDR3 reads CASSLYPSGSLPDTQYF. DNA for the CDR3: TGCGCCAGCAGCTTGTACCCTAGCGGGAGCTTGCCAGATACGCAGTATTTT.

Comment on this clone: Other DNA sequences of this sample code for an identical CDR3. The genes are TRBV2 and TRBJ2-1, with 7 bases lining up with TRBD1. There are 14 residues in the CDR3. Per the germline V gene, CDR1 is SNHLY and CDR2 is FYNNEI. Trimming removed 8 bases from V and 4 bases from J; junction bases left unmatched: 8. The CDR3 reads CASVQGQNYNEQFF. Here the CDR3 DNA reads TGTGCCAGCGTACAGGGACAGAATTACAATGAGCAGTTCTTC.